Listed here are 25 T cell receptor beta chains from one sample, sequenced in a study of graft-versus-host responses after intestinal transplantation. The table came from immunoSEQ multiplex PCR; TCRdb's copy has only in-frame clones and leaves some out. The table includes approximately 90,000 clones, about 92% detected once. Their target antigens are unknown. Sequences were derived from unstimulated CD8+ T cells sorted from spleen or lymph node cells, sampled before intestinal transplant. The receptors originated from a human donor who received an intestinal transplant.

This sequence joins TRBV10-1 and TRBJ2-7, with 8 positions matching TRBD1. CDR3 size: 15 residues. V gave up 4 bases and J gave up 1 base; unmatched junction bases: 6. From germline, CDR1 is WNHNN and CDR2 SYGVQD (reference sequence). The CDR3 bases are TGCGCCAGCAGTGGCCGGGACAGGACATCCTACGAGCAGTACTTC. This gives the protein CASSGRDRTSYEQYF.

The chain carries TRBV19 and TRBJ2-7; maybe TRBD2 (7 bases). The germline V and J ends were trimmed by 4 bases and 2 bases, with 15 bases remaining between them. CDR3 length: 15 amino acids. Germline assignment: CDR1 LNHDA and CDR2 SQIVND (reference sequence). As DNA, the CDR3 is TGTGCCAGTAGTACCTACAGGGAGGGGACCTACGAGCAGTACTTC. It codes for CASSTYREGTYEQYF.

The count of this clone is one. The CDR3 nucleotides read TGTGCCAGCAGTGAAGCGGAGACAGGGAGGTTGGGGGCTTTCTTT. Protein sequence: CASSEAETGRLGAFF. The rearrangement joins TRBV6-1 to TRBJ1-1, with 7 bases fitting TRBD1. The CDR3 is 15 residues long. The ends lost 0 bases at V and 11 bases at J; junction bases unmatched: 12. Looked up from germline, CDR1 is MNHNS and CDR2 is SASEGT.

As to this clone: Relative to the germline gene, one junction end is altered; a read error may explain this. This chain connects TRBV9 to TRBJ2-1; no firm D call. Germline assignment: CDR1 SGDLS and CDR2 YYNGEE. This CDR3 spans 15 amino acids. The DNA for the CDR3 is TGTGCCAGCACCGTAGCTGTCAGCTCCTACAATGAGCAGTTCTTC. Translated, it gives CASTVAVSSYNEQFF.

The CDR3 region has the DNA TGTGCCAGCAGCTCCATAGTCTCAGGGATCCATGGCTACACCTTC. This codes for CASSSIVSGIHGYTF. The chain joins TRBV5-6 to TRBJ1-2; maybe TRBD1 (5 bases). V lost 3 bases, J lost 6 bases, and 18 bases lay in between. The CDR3 is 15 amino acids. Germline V gene data show CDR1 as SGHDT and CDR2 as YYEEEE.

The rearrangement links TRBV19 to TRBJ2-7; maybe TRBD1 (5 bases). In germline, CDR1 is LNHDA, CDR2 SQIVND (reference sequence). The V end lost 4 bases, the J end lost 5 bases, and 9 bases lay between the germline ends. CDR3 length: 12 amino acids. The CDR3 DNA reads TGTGCCAGTAGTACCGTCAGGGACGAGCAGTACTTC. Encoded protein: CASSTVRDEQYF.

This clone appeared once. The J gene is TRBJ2-7, the V gene TRBV2; 9 bases fit TRBD1. There are 13 residues in the CDR3. With 8 bases clipped from V and 1 base from J, the junction kept 3 bases outside the gene matches. Germline V gene data show CDR1 as SNHLY and CDR2 as FYNNEI. In DNA form, the CDR3 reads TGTGCCAGCCTGACAGGGGGGTCCTACGAGCAGTACTTC. Its protein is CASLTGGSYEQYF.

The sample holds a few counts of this clone. The rearrangement links TRBV4-3 to TRBJ1-1, with TRBD1 as a possible D gene (5 bases). Per germline, CDR1 LGHNA and CDR2 YSLEER. The CDR3 spans 12 residues. Trimming took off 6 bases at V and 4 bases at J, with 9 bases between the two ends. The CDR3 coding sequence is TGCGCCAGCAGTGCGGGGGGCACTGAAGCTTTCTTT. Amino acids: CASSAGGTEAFF.

The CDR3 DNA is TGCGCCAGCAGCCAAGAACGGAGCGTACCCGTGGATCAGCCCCAGCATTTT. Translation: CASSQERSVPVDQPQHF. The rearrangement uses TRBV4-3 and TRBJ1-5; D call uncertain. This CDR3 contains 17 residues. Germline V gives CDR1 LGHNA, CDR2 YSLEER. The V and J ends lost 0 bases and 5 bases respectively, with 17 bases between them.

A note on this clone: One end of the junction varies from germline; a read error may be responsible. This chain connects TRBV5-1 to TRBJ2-3; tentatively, D is TRBD1 or TRBD2 (6 bases each). This CDR3 comprises 14 residues. The germline V gene has CDR1 SGHRS and CDR2 YFSETQ. CDR3 sequence (DNA): TGCGCGAGCAGCAGGGGACTCAACACAGATACGCAGTATTTT. As protein: CASSRGLNTDTQYF.

The V gene is TRBV19, the J gene TRBJ1-3; 9 nucleotides agree with TRBD1. J lost 2 bases, V lost 1 base, and 6 bases had no gene match. The CDR3 length is 17 residues. Per the germline V gene, CDR1 is LNHDA and CDR2 is SQIVND (reference sequence). Here the CDR3 reads CASSIAPGTGTGNTIYF. The CDR3 DNA follows: TGTGCCAGTAGTATAGCCCCGGGGACAGGGACTGGAAACACCATATATTTT.

The J gene is TRBJ2-7, the V gene TRBV6-5; tentative D call: TRBD2 (7 bases). Germline V CDR1 and CDR2: MNHEY, SVGAGI. This CDR3 spans 14 amino acids. V lost 2 bases, J lost 2 bases, and 10 bases lay in between. The CDR3 loop is CASSYGGGAYEQYF. The CDR3 bases are TGTGCCAGCAGTTACGGGGGGGGCGCCTACGAGCAGTACTTC.

This clone has just one count. The rearrangement uses TRBV5-4 and TRBJ1-1; the D is unclear. This CDR3 region has 12 residues. V shed 4 bases and J shed 6 bases, with 10 bases lying between them. Germline assignment: CDR1 SGHNT and CDR2 YYREEE (reference sequence). In nucleotides, the CDR3 is TGTGCCAGCAGCGGCGAGGAGGCTGAAGCTTTCTTT. Amino acid sequence: CASSGEEAEAFF.

The V call is TRBV7-8, the J call TRBJ2-4; a weak D match, TRBD2 (5 bases). The CDR3 is 14 residues long. CDR1 is SGHVS, CDR2 FQNEAQ, per germline. Trimming pared 6 bases from V and 2 bases from J, leaving 11 bases between. Here the CDR3 DNA reads TGTGCCAGCAGTACGCAGGACTCCAAAAACATTCAGTACTTC. Protein: CASSTQDSKNIQYF.

This rearrangement joins TRBV9 to TRBJ2-1, with 8 bases fitting TRBD2. Per germline, CDR1 SGDLS and CDR2 YYNGEE. The V segment lost 0 bases and the J segment 2 bases; nucleotides outside the gene matches: 1. The CDR3 is 15 residues long. The CDR3 protein is CASSVAGGPYNEQFF. The DNA of the CDR3 is TGTGCCAGCAGCGTAGCGGGGGGGCCCTACAATGAGCAGTTCTTC.

The count of this clone is one. CDR3 sequence: CASSLYGGGYEQYF. In DNA form, the CDR3 reads TGTGCCAGCAGCTTATACGGGGGGGGCTACGAGCAGTACTTC. This chain connects TRBV11-3 to TRBJ2-7; 8 bases are shared with TRBD2. Germline loops: CDR1 SGHNT, CDR2 YENEEA. J was trimmed by 3 bases and V by 2 bases; bases with no gene match: 3. The CDR3 is made up of 14 amino acids.

The chain is built from TRBV4-3 and TRBJ1-6; 9 nucleotides agree with TRBD1. The ends lost 8 bases at V and 0 bases at J; junction bases unmatched: 2. Germline CDR1 and CDR2: LGHNA and YSLEER. The CDR3 spans 15 residues. The CDR3 loop reads CASAQGASYNSPLHF. CDR3 nucleotide sequence: TGCGCCAGCGCACAGGGGGCCTCCTATAATTCACCCCTCCACTTT.

V is TRBV7-9 and J is TRBJ2-7; 8 nucleotides match TRBD1. CDR1 is SEHNR and CDR2 is FQNEAQ in the germline V gene (reference sequence). Trimming at V came to 4 bases and at J to 2 bases, leaving 10 bases not matched to a gene. The CDR3 is 16 residues long. CDR3 DNA: TGTGCCAGCAGCTCCACCGACAGGGGATTCACCTACGAGCAGTACTTC. Translated: CASSSTDRGFTYEQYF.

The genes are TRBV4-1 and TRBJ2-7; D is perhaps TRBD2 (5 bases). CDR1 MGHRA and CDR2 YSYEKL come from the germline V gene. The V gene lost 2 bases and the J gene lost 2 bases, with 13 bases spanning the gap. The length of the CDR3 is 15 residues. The CDR3 nucleotides are TGCGCCAGCAGCCAACCCCTGGACGGGGCCTACGAGCAGTACTTC. The encoded protein is CASSQPLDGAYEQYF.

V gene TRBV28 combines with J gene TRBJ1-4; D gene unclear. The ends were cut back, 5 bases at V and 8 bases at J, with 21 bases in the middle. CDR1 is MDHEN and CDR2 is SYDVKM in the germline V gene. The CDR3 contains 16 residues. CDR3 coding DNA: TGTGCCAGCAGTCTGAAACCGACATCGTCACAGGAAAAACTGTTTTTT. The encoded protein is CASSLKPTSSQEKLFF.

The chain uses TRBV4-3 and TRBJ2-3, with D possibly being TRBD1 (6 bases). The V end lost 1 base, the J end lost 2 bases, and 25 bases lay between the germline ends. CDR3 length: 20 residues. Germline-derived CDR1 and CDR2 are LGHNA and YSLEER. DNA for the CDR3: TGCGCCAGCAGCCAAGGGAATACAGGGATTCTCCCATTAGACACAGATACGCAGTATTTT. As protein: CASSQGNTGILPLDTDTQYF.

The gene calls are TRBV7-9 and TRBJ2-7; 12 positions match TRBD1. The ends lost 4 bases at V and 7 bases at J; junction bases unmatched: 5. CDR3 length: 14 residues. Per germline, CDR1 SEHNR and CDR2 FQNEAQ (reference sequence). The CDR3 reads CASSSGQGAGEQYF. CDR3 sequence (DNA): TGTGCCAGCAGCTCGGGACAGGGGGCTGGTGAGCAGTACTTC.

This chain links TRBV21-1 with TRBJ1-5. TRBV21-1 is a pseudogene segment. The CDR3 sequence is 10 residues long. The CDR3 bases are TGTGCCAGCGCGGTAACCTCCCAGCATTTT. Amino acid sequence: CASAVTSQHF.

This chain connects TRBV27 to TRBJ2-1, with 7 bases identical to TRBD2. V shed 2 bases, J shed 7 bases, and the junction held 8 bases outside the gene matches. This CDR3 contains 15 residues. Germline CDR1 and CDR2: MNHEY and SMNVEV (reference sequence). CDR3 loop: CASSLRSGEGNEQFF. The CDR3 DNA reads TGTGCCAGCAGTTTAAGGTCGGGGGAGGGGAATGAGCAGTTCTTC.

This chain links TRBV15 with TRBJ1-5, with a possible D match to TRBD1 (5 bases). The CDR3 loop spans 16 amino acids. Per the germline V gene, CDR1 is LNHNV and CDR2 is YYDKDF (reference sequence). V lost 0 bases, J lost 3 bases, and 12 bases lay in between. Here the CDR3 reads CATSREGGGVNQPQHF. CDR3 nucleotides: TGTGCCACCAGCAGAGAGGGGGGGGGAGTCAATCAGCCCCAGCATTTT.